This T cell receptor (beta chain) was identified during a study of response to subunit inactivated influenza vaccine. Using its own MiXCR run on the RT-PCR reads, TCRdb lists one record per CDR3 protein. The sample consists of 600,000 to 850,000 distinct CDR3 sequences, about 14% of them appearing once. Study findings and constraints: With each seasonal influenza vaccination, the authors suggested, few new T cells are recruited.

Note on this clonotype: Its antigen is undetermined.

The specimen comprised PBMCs from blood, sampled roughly 15 days before vaccination. The origin of this receptor is a man aged 50-59 years who received an inactivated influenza vaccine.

The CDR3 bases are TGTGCCAGCAGTTCGACACCGGCTAACTATGGCTACACCTTC. It encodes CASSSTPANYGYTF. This chain links TRBV12-3 or TRBV12-4 with TRBJ1-2; D is unresolved. This CDR3 region has 14 residues. Deletions cut 4 bases from V and 0 bases from J, with 9 bases between.